Following are 32 T cell receptor beta chains from one sample sequenced in a study of blood T cell repertoires in COVID-19. Sequenced by immunoSEQ multiplex PCR; TCRdb stores in-frame clones only, minus some. The repertoire holds under 300,000 clones, with approximately 83% as singletons. The sample comprised PBMCs or T cells enriched from blood (not recorded which). The receptors were sampled from a man in his fifties or sixties who had recovered from COVID-19.

The CDR3 DNA follows: TGTGCCAGCAGCCCAGGACAGGGGAAAGCTTTCTTT. Amino acid sequence: CASSPGQGKAFF. The V gene is TRBV7-2, the J gene TRBJ1-1, with 9 bases fitting TRBD1. The V and J ends lost 5 bases and 9 bases, in that order; junction bases with no gene match: 4. This CDR3 spans 12 amino acids. CDR1 and CDR2 (germline): SGHTA, FQGNSA.

This clone was detected only a few times. The rearrangement uses TRBV29-1 and TRBJ1-2; TRBD1 might be the D (6 bases). Germline V gene data show CDR1 as SQVTM and CDR2 as ANQGSEA. Trimming took off 3 bases at V and 2 bases at J, with 13 bases between the two ends. This CDR3 is built from 14 residues. The CDR3 DNA follows: TGCAGCGTTGATACGGGGGGCCGGAACTATGGCTACACCTTC. Its protein product is CSVDTGGRNYGYTF.

The rearrangement links TRBV24-1 to TRBJ1-2; unclear D gene. The CDR3 is 14 residues long. V lost 7 bases and J lost 7, with 18 bases in between. Germline CDR1 and CDR2: KGHDR and SFDVKD. CDR3 DNA sequence: TGTGCCACCAGATCAGATTCCGTGAATGGTGGCTACACCTTC. Amino acid sequence: CATRSDSVNGGYTF.

The V call is TRBV7-8, the J call TRBJ1-2; 9 bases fit TRBD1. The CDR3 is 16 amino acids. With 5 bases clipped from V and 8 bases from J, the junction kept 15 bases outside the gene matches. Looked up from germline, CDR1 is SGHVS and CDR2 is FQNEAQ. The CDR3: CASSAGTGSYRWGYTF. CDR3 sequence (DNA): TGTGCCAGCAGCGCCGGGACAGGGTCCTACCGGTGGGGCTACACCTTC.

This clone was seen a single time. DNA of the CDR3: TGTGCCAGCAGCGTTCCCGGGACAGGGGGTATTACTGGGGCCAACGTCCTGACTTTC. Translation gives CASSVPGTGGITGANVLTF. The chain couples TRBV7-9 to TRBJ2-6, with TRBD1 matching over 11 bases. V trimming: 5 bases; J trimming: 2 bases; junction bases outside the gene matches: 11. This CDR3 is 19 amino acids long. Germline CDR1 is SEHNR and CDR2 is FQNEAQ (reference sequence). The full variable domain, its missing parts supplied by reference TRBV7-9 and TRBJ2-6, is DTGVSQNPRHKITKRGQNVTFRCDPISEHNRLYWYRQTLGQGPEFLTYFQNEAQLEKSRLLSDRFSAERPKGSFSTLEIQRTEQGDSAMYLCASSVPGTGGITGANVLTFGAGSRLTVL.

This clone has just a few counts. The chain couples TRBV14 to TRBJ1-2; D is perhaps TRBD1 (6 bases). V lost 1 base and J 8 bases, leaving 11 bases between the germline ends. The germline V gene encodes CDR1 SGHDN and CDR2 FVKESK. The CDR3 runs 13 residues. In DNA, the CDR3 is TGTGCCAGCAGCCAAGCAGGGGTCTTCGGCTACACCTTC. Translation gives CASSQAGVFGYTF.

V gene TRBV27 combines with J gene TRBJ1-6; TRBD1 aligns across 7 bases. Germline CDR1 is MNHEY and CDR2 is SMNVEV (reference sequence). The CDR3 covers 15 residues. Unmatched junction bases numbered 2, after V lost 3 bases and J lost 3 bases. CDR3 DNA sequence: TGTGCCAGCAGTTTGGGGACAGTCTATAATTCACCCCTCCACTTT. This encodes CASSLGTVYNSPLHF.

The V gene is TRBV5-1, the J gene TRBJ1-1; D remains ambiguous. The V and J ends lost 1 base and 5 bases respectively, with 6 bases between them. This CDR3 spans 12 amino acids. CDR1 SGHRS and CDR2 YFSETQ come from the germline V gene. CDR3 amino acids: CASSLTETEAFF. The CDR3 region has the DNA TGCGCCAGCAGCTTGACAGAGACTGAAGCTTTCTTT.

The rearrangement joins TRBV7-9 to TRBJ2-2; the D is unclear. Per germline, CDR1 SEHNR and CDR2 FQNEAQ (reference sequence). The CDR3 has 14 amino acids. V was trimmed by 1 base and J by 6 bases, leaving 9 bases between them. The CDR3 is CASSLVVDPGELFF. CDR3 coding DNA: TGTGCCAGCAGCTTAGTCGTAGATCCCGGGGAGCTGTTTTTT.

The V and J genes are TRBV11-2 and TRBJ2-3; possible D gene TRBD2, 6 bases. Germline V CDR1 and CDR2: SGHAT, FQNNGV. There are 14 residues in the CDR3. V was trimmed by 3 bases and J by 6 bases, leaving 13 bases between them. The CDR3 spells CASSFAGSYDTQYF. As DNA, the CDR3 is TGTGCCAGCAGCTTCGCGGGAAGTTACGATACGCAGTATTTT.

The chain employs TRBV3-1 (or the pseudogene TRBV3-2) and TRBJ2-7; D gene ambiguous. Trimming shortened V by 1 base and J by 4 bases, and 5 bases separated the two germline ends. The length of the CDR3 is 12 residues. CDR1 is LGHDT and CDR2 is YNNKEL in the germline V gene (reference sequence). CDR3 amino acids: CASSQVRYEQYF. The CDR3 DNA reads TGTGCCAGCAGCCAAGTTAGATACGAGCAGTACTTC.

The J gene is TRBJ2-1, the V gene TRBV11-3, with D unresolved. The V end lost 8 bases, the J end lost 6 bases, and 8 bases lay between the germline ends. CDR3 length: 11 residues. Looked up from germline, CDR1 is SGHNT and CDR2 is YENEEA. CDR3 nucleotides: TGTGCCAGCGGCCAATTCAATGAGCAGTTCTTC. Translated, it gives CASGQFNEQFF.

The V gene is TRBV5-1, the J gene TRBJ1-1, with D possibly TRBD1 on 6 matching bases. Germline CDR1 SGHRS, CDR2 YFSETQ. CDR3 length: 14 amino acids. The V and J ends lost 0 bases and 2 bases respectively, with 8 bases between them. Here the CDR3 reads CASSLVGANTEAFF. CDR3 DNA sequence: TGCGCCAGCAGCTTGGTGGGGGCAAACACTGAAGCTTTCTTT.

The chain joins TRBV5-5 to TRBJ1-4; D unclear. V was clipped by 7 bases and J by 0 bases, with 13 bases between them. CDR3 size: 15 residues. The germline V gene encodes CDR1 SGHKS and CDR2 YYEKEE (reference sequence). The CDR3 spells CASALRLATNEKLFF. The CDR3 bases are TGTGCCAGCGCATTACGACTTGCAACTAATGAAAAACTGTTTTTT.

CDR3 sequence: CASSLRWPAEAGYGYTF. CDR3 coding DNA: TGTGCCAGCAGCTTGCGCTGGCCAGCCGAGGCGGGCTATGGCTACACCTTC. The rearrangement joins TRBV5-5 to TRBJ1-2; D not resolved. Per the germline V gene, CDR1 is SGHKS and CDR2 is YYEKEE (reference sequence). V was cut by 1 base and J by 4 bases, with 20 bases left in between. The length of the CDR3 is 17 residues. The whole variable domain, remainder taken from reference TRBV5-5 and TRBJ1-2, is DAGVTQSPTHLIKTRGQQVTLRCSPISGHKSVSWYQQVLGQGPQFIFQYYEKEERGRGNFPDRFSARQFPNYSSELNVNALLLGDSALYLCASSLRWPAEAGYGYTFGSGTRLTVV.

This CDR3 is CASSPIGQGARNTIYF. The DNA for the CDR3 is TGTGCCAGCTCACCCATAGGCCAGGGGGCTCGGAACACCATATATTTT. The rearrangement uses TRBV18 and TRBJ1-3, with TRBD1 identical over 8 bases. With V trimmed by 3 bases and J by 7 bases, 11 bases remained unmatched. CDR1 and CDR2 from the germline V gene are KGHSH and LQKENI. This CDR3 is 16 amino acids long.

The CDR3: CASSSGRGFWNTIYF. CDR3 in DNA: TGTGCCAGCAGCTCGGGGCGGGGATTCTGGAACACCATATATTTT. This chain joins TRBV11-2 and TRBJ1-3; D might be TRBD1 (5 bases). V shed 4 bases and J shed 7 bases, with 17 bases lying between them. CDR3 length: 15 amino acids. Germline loops: CDR1 SGHAT, CDR2 FQNNGV.

The rearrangement uses TRBV28 and TRBJ2-2, with D possibly being TRBD2 (6 bases). The V and J ends lost 8 bases and 4 bases respectively, with 14 bases between them. Germline V gene sequence: CDR1 MDHEN, CDR2 SYDVKM. The CDR3 is made up of 14 amino acids. CDR3 loop: CASGGTSSTGELFF. The CDR3 coding sequence is TGTGCCAGCGGCGGGACTTCATCCACCGGGGAGCTGTTTTTT.

This CDR3 reads CASSQVRSSEQYF. Here the CDR3 DNA reads TGTGCCAGCAGCCAAGTGCGTTCGTCCGAGCAGTACTTC. This chain joins TRBV14 and TRBJ2-7; D ambiguous. V was pared by 1 base and J by 6 bases, with 10 bases between. The germline V gene encodes CDR1 SGHDN and CDR2 FVKESK. The CDR3 runs to 13 residues.

The rearrangement uses TRBV2 and TRBJ2-2; TRBD1 might be the D (5 bases). The CDR3 is 13 amino acids. Germline V gene lookup returns CDR1 SNHLY and CDR2 FYNNEI. Trimming stripped 9 bases from V and 4 bases from J, with 12 bases between. CDR3: CARTGVGTGELFF. Written as DNA, the CDR3 is TGTGCCAGAACAGGCGTAGGCACCGGGGAGCTGTTTTTT.

This clone occurred once. Here the CDR3 reads CASSPDSGGKNTIYF. CDR3 sequence (DNA): TGTGCCAGCTCACCCGACAGTGGTGGGAAGAACACCATATATTTT. The chain recombines TRBV18 with TRBJ1-3; D might be TRBD1 (5 bases). Germline CDR1 is KGHSH and CDR2 is LQKENI. The V end lost 3 bases, the J end lost 7 bases, and 16 bases lay between the germline ends. The CDR3 contains 15 residues.

This clone was detected a few times. The chain uses TRBV12-3 or TRBV12-4 and TRBJ1-1; D uncertain. This CDR3 contains 13 residues. Trimming removed 3 bases at V and 1 base at J, with 6 bases between. The CDR3 nucleotides read TGTGCCAGCAGTTTCATCGGGAACACTGAAGCTTTCTTT. Residues: CASSFIGNTEAFF.

The chain uses TRBV30 and TRBJ1-6, with 7 nucleotides matching TRBD1. The CDR3 extends over 15 amino acids. Germline V lookup: CDR1 GTSNPN, CDR2 SVGIG (reference sequence). The J segment lost 4 bases and the V segment lost 4 bases, leaving 7 bases of the junction unmatched. The DNA of the CDR3 is TGTGCCTGGACGCACAACAGGGGTTATAATTCACCCCTCCACTTT. Translating it yields CAWTHNRGYNSPLHF.

The chain has TRBV4-1 and TRBJ2-7; D perhaps matches TRBD2 (5 bases). CDR1 is MGHRA and CDR2 is YSYEKL in the germline V gene. This CDR3 region has 14 residues. V lost 1 base to trimming and J lost 4 bases, with 11 bases between them. The CDR3: CASSQGLADYEQYF. In DNA form, the CDR3 reads TGCGCCAGCAGCCAAGGCCTAGCTGATTACGAGCAGTACTTC.

V gene TRBV24-1 combines with J gene TRBJ2-4, with D uncertain. V was trimmed by 3 bases and J by 0 bases, leaving 17 bases between them. The germline V gene encodes CDR1 KGHDR and CDR2 SFDVKD. The CDR3 loop spans 18 amino acids. The DNA of the CDR3 is TGTGCCACCAGTGATCTGCCCGGGTTTCAAATAGCCAAAAACATTCAGTACTTC. This codes for CATSDLPGFQIAKNIQYF.

This chain links TRBV5-1 with TRBJ1-2; D remains unclear. CDR1 and CDR2 (germline): SGHRS, YFSETQ. The CDR3 totals 14 residues. Deletions cut 0 bases from V and 2 bases from J, with 8 bases between. The CDR3 is CASSLAPGNYGYTF. In DNA form, the CDR3 reads TGCGCCAGCAGCTTGGCCCCAGGAAACTATGGCTACACCTTC.

The chain combines TRBV27 with TRBJ2-7, with D possibly being TRBD2 (5 bases). The ends were cut back, 4 bases at V and 0 bases at J, with 13 bases in the middle. The CDR3 is 15 residues long. Germline CDR1 and CDR2: MNHEY and SMNVEV (reference sequence). The CDR3 coding sequence is TGTGCCAGCAGTTCCCCCCGGGGTCCCTCCTACGAGCAGTACTTC. Residues: CASSSPRGPSYEQYF.

This clone was recorded once. V is TRBV30 and J is TRBJ2-7, with D perhaps matching TRBD2 (7 bases). The germline V gene encodes CDR1 GTSNPN and CDR2 SVGIG (reference sequence). Trimming pared 0 bases from V and 4 bases from J, leaving 16 bases between. This CDR3 comprises 15 residues. The CDR3 nucleotides are TGTGCCTGGAGTGTACTGCGGGGGCGCAGGTACGAGCAGTACTTC. Protein product: CAWSVLRGRRYEQYF.

Note on this clone: The junction departs from the called germline gene at one end, perhaps through a read error. The chain carries TRBV27 and TRBJ2-7; D gene uncertain. The CDR3 has 14 residues. Per the germline V gene, CDR1 is MNHEY and CDR2 is SMNVEV (reference sequence). The chain's CDR3 is CASSAYPMFYGQYF. The CDR3 DNA is TGTGCCAGCAGTGCCTATCCCATGTTCTACGGGCAGTACTTC.

This rearrangement joins TRBV5-4 to TRBJ1-1; 10 bases line up with TRBD1. CDR3 length equals 17 residues. The V segment lost 4 bases and the J segment 2 bases; nucleotides outside the gene matches: 11. Germline CDR1 reads SGHNT; CDR2 reads YYREEE (reference sequence). This chain's CDR3 is CASSPGGTGVSNTEAFF. CDR3 nucleotides: TGTGCCAGCAGCCCGGGAGGGACAGGGGTATCCAACACTGAAGCTTTCTTT.

The J gene is TRBJ1-2, the V gene TRBV30; the match to TRBD1 covers 8 bases. V lost 3 bases and J lost 4; bases outside the gene matches: 13. The CDR3 spans 16 residues. The germline V gene encodes CDR1 GTSNPN and CDR2 SVGIG (reference sequence). Here the CDR3 reads CAWRANPGQGCYGYTF. CDR3 DNA sequence: TGTGCCTGGAGGGCCAACCCTGGACAGGGATGCTATGGCTACACCTTC.

The J gene is TRBJ1-2, the V gene TRBV7-8; 7 bases map to TRBD1. Germline V lookup: CDR1 SGHVS, CDR2 FQNEAQ. V shed 4 bases, J shed 6 bases, and the junction held 11 bases outside the gene matches. The CDR3 runs 15 residues. The CDR3, as DNA: TGTGCCAGCAGCTCCCGCCGGGACAGTCTAAATGGCTACACCTTC. It yields the protein CASSSRRDSLNGYTF.